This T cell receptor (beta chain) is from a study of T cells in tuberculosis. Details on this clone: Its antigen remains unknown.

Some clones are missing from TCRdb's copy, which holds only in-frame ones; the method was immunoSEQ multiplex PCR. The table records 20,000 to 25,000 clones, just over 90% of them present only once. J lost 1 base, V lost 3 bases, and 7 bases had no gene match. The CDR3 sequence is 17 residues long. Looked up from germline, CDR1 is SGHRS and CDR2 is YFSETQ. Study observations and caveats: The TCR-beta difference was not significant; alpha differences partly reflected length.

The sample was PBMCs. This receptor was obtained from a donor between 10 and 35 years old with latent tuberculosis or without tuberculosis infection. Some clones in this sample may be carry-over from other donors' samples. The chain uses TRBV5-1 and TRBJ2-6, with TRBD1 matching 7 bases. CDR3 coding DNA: TGCGCCAGCAGCTCGGGACAGACTCTGTCTGGGGCCAACGTCCTGACTTTC. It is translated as CASSSGQTLSGANVLTF.